The clone carrying this T cell receptor beta chain showed up just once. The sample comes from a study of blood T cell repertoires in COVID-19. The CDR3 covers 14 residues. J was trimmed by 2 bases and V by 8 bases; bases with no gene match: 5. From germline, CDR1 is WSHSY and CDR2 SAAADI. TCRdb's table, derived via immunoSEQ multiplex PCR, lists solely in-frame clones and lacks some. The table includes over 150,000 clones, 70% to 90% detected once. This clonotype was obtained from a man aged 50-60 years with COVID-19, enrolled during active disease. The V call is TRBV10-2, the J call TRBJ2-5, with 10 nucleotides matching TRBD2. The specimen was peripheral blood. This CDR3 is CASAAGGPQETQYF. The CDR3 DNA sequence: TGCGCCAGCGCAGCGGGAGGGCCGCAAGAGACCCAGTACTTC.